Each of the 26 T cell receptor beta chains below was sequenced from the same sample in a study of shared clonotypes between healthy human individuals. Profiling relied on immunoSEQ multiplex PCR, and the TCRdb table lists in-frame clones only, not all of them. The sample lists hundreds of thousands of clones, around two thirds occurring once. The sample was memory CD4+ T cells sorted from blood. Subset in this sample: CD45RA-negative fraction. These receptors came from a man aged 25 to 40 in good health.

J is TRBJ2-3 and V is TRBV5-1, with 8 bases aligning to TRBD2. The junction had 12 bases not matched to a gene; V was cut back by 1 base and J by 5 bases. Germline CDR1 SGHRS, CDR2 YFSETQ. The CDR3 covers 17 residues. The CDR3 sequence is CASSLRGSGRTGDTQYF. The CDR3 coding sequence is TGCGCCAGCAGCTTGCGGGGGAGCGGGAGAACGGGAGATACGCAGTATTTT.

DNA of the CDR3: TGCGCCAGCAGCCAGGACAGGGCCGCCTACGAGCAGTACTTC. It yields the protein CASSQDRAAYEQYF. This chain connects TRBV5-1 to TRBJ2-7; 8 positions agree with TRBD1. Losses at the gene ends were 4 bases for V and 2 bases for J; bases not matched to a gene: 5. Germline CDR1 reads SGHRS; CDR2 reads YFSETQ. The CDR3 consists of 14 residues.

The genes are TRBV5-8 and TRBJ2-5; no clear D gene. V was cut by 4 bases and J by 7 bases, with 14 bases left in between. CDR3 length equals 13 residues. The germline V gene has CDR1 SGHTS and CDR2 YDEGEE. CDR3 nucleotide sequence: TGTGCCAGCAGCCATGATACAGCGTGGACCCAGTACTTC. Its translation is CASSHDTAWTQYF. Combining the CDR3 with reference TRBV5-8 and TRBJ2-5 gives the whole variable domain EAGVTQSPTHLIKTRGQQATLRCSPISGHTSVYWYQQALGLGLQFLLWYDEGEERNRGNFPPRFSGRQFPNYSSELNVNALELEDSALYLCASSHDTAWTQYFGPGTRLLVL.

The chain carries TRBV19 and TRBJ2-1; the match to TRBD2 covers 8 bases. The CDR3 extends over 12 amino acids. J was trimmed by 8 bases and V by 10 bases; bases with no gene match: 7. Germline V gene data show CDR1 as LNHDA and CDR2 as SQIVND (reference sequence). The CDR3 bases are TGTGCCACCGGGACTAGAGTGGATGAGCAGTTCTTC. Its protein product is CATGTRVDEQFF.

The chain combines TRBV2 with TRBJ2-5; the D is unclear. CDR3 length: 13 amino acids. V was shortened by 6 bases and J by 2 bases, with 10 bases between the two germline ends. Germline V gives CDR1 SNHLY, CDR2 FYNNEI. CDR3 sequence (DNA): TGTGCCAGCAGCCCAAGTAGGCAAGAGACCCAGTACTTC. Protein product: CASSPSRQETQYF.

J is TRBJ2-1 and V is TRBV11-2; D is undetermined. Germline V lookup: CDR1 SGHAT, CDR2 FQNNGV. The germline V and J ends were trimmed by 1 base and 0 bases, with 10 bases remaining between them. The CDR3 spans 16 residues. The CDR3 reads CASSLVVSHSYNEQFF. CDR3 coding DNA: TGTGCCAGCAGCTTAGTAGTGTCCCACTCCTACAATGAGCAGTTCTTC.

This clone was seen only once. This sequence joins TRBV19 and TRBJ2-7; possible D gene TRBD1, 5 bases. V lost 6 bases, J lost 0 bases, and 12 bases lay in between. CDR1 LNHDA and CDR2 SQIVND come from the germline V gene (reference sequence). The CDR3 runs to 14 residues. CDR3 nucleotide sequence: TGTGCCAGTAGATTCGACAGAAGCTCCTACGAGCAGTACTTC. This translates into CASRFDRSSYEQYF.

The sample holds one count of this clone. V usage is TRBV7-9 and J usage is TRBJ2-7, with D perhaps given as TRBD1 or TRBD2 (7 bases each). Germline CDR1 reads SEHNR; CDR2 reads FQNEAQ (reference sequence). CDR3 size: 12 residues. The V and J ends lost 4 bases and 10 bases respectively, with 14 bases between them. The CDR3 region is CASSSQGGGQYF. CDR3 coding DNA: TGTGCCAGCAGCTCCCAGGGGGGGGGCCAGTACTTC.

The genes are TRBV5-1 and TRBJ1-2, with a possible D match to TRBD1 (6 bases). The germline V gene has CDR1 SGHRS and CDR2 YFSETQ. The CDR3 has 15 residues. Trimming pared 6 bases from V and 6 bases from J, leaving 21 bases between. DNA of the CDR3: TGCGCCAGCAAAGGGGGATCGGACAGTACAAATGGCTACACCTTC. Protein sequence: CASKGGSDSTNGYTF.

The rearrangement uses TRBV2 and TRBJ2-2; D gene uncertain. CDR3 length: 14 residues. Germline CDR1 reads SNHLY; CDR2 reads FYNNEI. V was shortened by 5 bases and J by 4 bases, with 11 bases between the two germline ends. CDR3 DNA: TGTGCCAGCAGTCAAAACATCGTCACCGGGGAGCTGTTTTTT. The encoded protein is CASSQNIVTGELFF. The variable domain in full, with the rest retrieved from reference TRBV2 and TRBJ2-2, is EPEVTQTPSHQVTQMGQEVILRCVPISNHLYFYWYRQILGQKVEFLVSFYNNEISEKSEIFDDQFSVERPDGSNFTLKIRSTKLEDSAMYFCASSQNIVTGELFFGEGSRLTVL.

This clone was found many times. The chain is built from TRBV10-3 and TRBJ1-3; TRBD1 aligns across 9 bases. Losses at the gene ends were 7 bases for V and 0 bases for J; bases not matched to a gene: 4. The germline gives CDR1 ENHRY, CDR2 SYGVKD. CDR3 length: 15 residues. As DNA, the CDR3 is TGTGCCATCAAGGAGACAGGGGGCTCTGGAAACACCATATATTTT. Its protein is CAIKETGGSGNTIYF.

V is TRBV7-9 and J is TRBJ1-2; tentatively, D is TRBD1 (5 bases). Germline assignment: CDR1 SEHNR and CDR2 FQNEAQ (reference sequence). V dropped 2 bases and J dropped 4 bases, with 11 bases sitting between them. This CDR3 contains 14 residues. CDR3 nucleotides: TGTGCCAGCAGCTTATTCCCAGGGACCTATGGCTACACCTTC. Translation: CASSLFPGTYGYTF.

The V and J genes are TRBV9 and TRBJ1-2; 9 bases are shared with TRBD1. V shed 4 bases and J 8 bases; nucleotides not matched to a gene: 12. Germline V gene sequence: CDR1 SGDLS, CDR2 YYNGEE. CDR3 length: 15 residues. CDR3 DNA sequence: TGTGCCAGCAGCCCCTCCTCCGGGACAGGGATAGGCTACACCTTC. Translated, it gives CASSPSSGTGIGYTF.

The chain has TRBV9 and TRBJ2-1, with 14 bases lining up with TRBD2. Germline trimming cut 3 bases from V and 6 bases from J; bases unmatched to any gene: 5. The CDR3 sequence is 16 residues long. The V gene's germline CDR1 is SGDLS and CDR2 YYNGEE. Here the CDR3 DNA reads TGTGCCAGCAGCGCGGGGACTAGCGGGAGAGGCAATGAGCAGTTCTTC. It yields the protein CASSAGTSGRGNEQFF.

This chain links TRBV10-3 with TRBJ1-2; perhaps TRBD1 as D (5 bases). The germline V and J ends were trimmed by 3 bases and 7 bases, with 15 bases remaining between them. CDR1 and CDR2 (germline): ENHRY, SYGVKD. The CDR3 consists of 14 residues. This chain's CDR3 is CAISERQKGIGYTF. The CDR3 DNA follows: TGTGCCATCAGTGAAAGACAGAAAGGGATTGGCTACACCTTC.

This clone was counted only a few times. The chain couples TRBV5-6 to TRBJ1-2, with D unclear. CDR1 SGHDT and CDR2 YYEEEE come from the germline V gene. Deletions cut 4 bases from V and 6 bases from J, with 7 bases between. The CDR3 totals 11 residues. CDR3 sequence reads: CASSASHGYTF. The CDR3 DNA reads as TGTGCCAGCAGCGCATCCCATGGCTACACCTTC.

The chain recombines TRBV4-1 with TRBJ2-3; maybe TRBD2 (6 bases). The germline V gene has CDR1 MGHRA and CDR2 YSYEKL. The V and J ends lost 4 bases and 4 bases respectively, with 18 bases between them. This CDR3 is built from 16 residues. The CDR3 loop reads CASSLQIAENADTQYF. The CDR3 nucleotides are TGCGCCAGCAGCCTTCAGATAGCGGAAAACGCAGATACGCAGTATTTT.

J is TRBJ2-1 and V is TRBV7-8; TRBD2 aligns across 8 bases. The CDR3 sequence is 16 residues long. The V segment lost 1 base and the J segment 6 bases; nucleotides outside the gene matches: 8. Germline values: CDR1 SGHVS, CDR2 FQNEAQ. CDR3 sequence: CASSLGVAGNGNEQFF. In DNA, the CDR3 is TGTGCCAGCAGCTTAGGAGTAGCGGGAAATGGCAATGAGCAGTTCTTC.

This clone was detected a few times. This chain uses TRBV6-5 with TRBJ2-2; D is unresolved. V lost 4 bases to trimming and J lost 3 bases, with 6 bases between them. The CDR3 is 13 amino acids. CDR1 is MNHEY, CDR2 SVGAGI, per germline. The CDR3 here is CASSWQHTGELFF. The CDR3 DNA sequence: TGTGCCAGCAGTTGGCAACACACCGGGGAGCTGTTTTTT.

The chain is built from TRBV5-5 and TRBJ2-1, with D tentatively TRBD2 (9 bases). The V end lost 4 bases, the J end lost 10 bases, and 27 bases lay between the germline ends. This CDR3 comprises 17 residues. Germline CDR1 and CDR2: SGHKS and YYEKEE (reference sequence). The CDR3 DNA reads as TGTGCCAGCAGCCAGACGACAGGGGATATAGCGGGGGCAGAGCAGTTCTTC. Translated, it gives CASSQTTGDIAGAEQFF.

The chain has TRBV25-1 and TRBJ1-5; D gene ambiguous. CDR3 length equals 15 residues. Trimming stripped 2 bases from V and 0 bases from J, with 8 bases between. Germline CDR1 and CDR2: MGHDK and SYGVNS. The CDR3 nucleotides are TGTGCCAGCAGTGAAGACGGAGATAGCAATCAGCCCCAGCATTTT. Residues: CASSEDGDSNQPQHF.

This clone is a singleton in its sample. Other DNA variants within this sample encode the same CDR3. The chain carries TRBV10-3 and TRBJ1-5; 7 bases are a match to TRBD1. In germline, CDR1 is ENHRY, CDR2 SYGVKD. V was clipped by 0 bases and J by 1 base; unmatched bases: 3. This CDR3 spans 16 amino acids. The CDR3 DNA is TGTGCCATCAGTGAGTCTAAGGGGGCAAGCAATCAGCCCCAGCATTTT. This translates into CAISESKGASNQPQHF.

A remark on this clone: Other DNA sequences in this sample translate to the same CDR3. The chain carries TRBV29-1 and TRBJ2-7; D gene uncertain. Germline values: CDR1 SQVTM, CDR2 ANQGSEA. Trimming stripped 4 bases from V and 2 bases from J, with 9 bases between. The CDR3 consists of 12 residues. CDR3: CSVGEPTYEQYF. The CDR3 nucleotides read TGCAGCGTTGGGGAACCTACCTACGAGCAGTACTTC.

The genes are TRBV18 and TRBJ1-5, with D perhaps matching TRBD1 (6 bases). CDR3 size: 15 residues. V was cut by 3 bases and J by 5 bases, with 14 bases left in between. The germline V gene encodes CDR1 KGHSH and CDR2 LQKENI. CDR3 sequence: CASSPSGHVDQPQHF. The CDR3 DNA reads TGTGCCAGCTCACCCTCGGGACACGTTGATCAGCCCCAGCATTTT.

This clone was seen once. The chain uses TRBV18 and TRBJ1-2, with D possibly TRBD1 on 6 matching bases. V was cut by 6 bases and J by 8 bases, with 19 bases left in between. The germline V gene encodes CDR1 KGHSH and CDR2 LQKENI. The CDR3 has 14 amino acids. DNA for the CDR3: TGTGCCAGCTCGCTCCCCTCCGGGGGCCAAGGCTACACCTTC. Amino acids: CASSLPSGGQGYTF.

Note on this clone: It may be a read error: a sequence one base away is much more abundant. In the same sample, other DNA sequences code for this CDR3. The rearrangement joins TRBV7-2 to TRBJ2-7; no clear D. Trimming took off 5 bases at V and 3 bases at J, with 14 bases between the two ends. From germline, CDR1 is SGHTA and CDR2 FQGNSA. The CDR3 totals 14 residues. The CDR3 nucleotides read TGTGCCAGCAGCCTATCCTTAGGATTCTACGAGCAGTACTTC. Translated: CASSLSLGFYEQYF.